The 13 T cell receptor beta chains below were found in one sample sequenced in a study of CD8+ T cells in alopecia areata. Treatment: oral pan-JAK inhibitor, 5-10 mg twice daily. Extracted RNA was reverse transcribed into cDNA, the sequencing template. Sequenced by immunoSEQ multiplex PCR; TCRdb stores in-frame clones only, minus some. In the table there are hundreds of thousands of clones, nearly 60% of which are singletons. Source: CD4+ T cells sorted from blood, taken at week 24, from a patient treated with tofacitinib. Source of these receptors: a human donor with alopecia areata.

The J gene is TRBJ1-5, the V gene TRBV30; 8 bases map to TRBD1. The CDR3 is made up of 17 amino acids. CDR1 GTSNPN and CDR2 SVGIG come from the germline V gene (reference sequence). V lost 1 base to trimming and J lost 0 bases; unmatched junction nucleotides: 8. CDR3 in DNA: TGTGCCTGGAGTGCACTCCAGGGGGCGAATAGCAATCAGCCCCAGCATTTT. Encoded protein: CAWSALQGANSNQPQHF. Full variable domain (outside the CDR3, taken from reference TRBV30 and TRBJ1-5): SQTIHQWPATLVQPVGSPLSLECTVEGTSNPNLYWYRQAAGRGLQLLFYSVGIGQISSEVPQNLSASRPQDRQFILSSKKLLLSDSGFYLCAWSALQGANSNQPQHFGDGTRLSIL.

CDR3 loop: CASSLYRSRNIQYF. CDR3 bases: TGTGCCAGCAGTTTATATCGGAGCCGAAACATTCAGTACTTC. The V gene is TRBV27, the J gene TRBJ2-4; D is unclear. The CDR3 has 14 amino acids. From germline, CDR1 is MNHEY and CDR2 SMNVEV (reference sequence). V shed 1 base and J shed 6 bases, with 10 bases lying between them.

Notes on this clone: The sample has other DNA sequences that encode this CDR3 too. V usage is TRBV29-1 and J usage is TRBJ2-5; TRBD1 aligns across 7 bases. The CDR3 loop spans 12 amino acids. Germline V gene sequence: CDR1 SQVTM, CDR2 ANQGSEA. V was pared by 1 base and J by 5 bases, with 1 base of the junction left unmatched. CDR3 coding DNA: TGCAGCGTTGAAGGACAGGGTGAGACCCAGTACTTC. Its translation: CSVEGQGETQYF. Combining the CDR3 with reference TRBV29-1 and TRBJ2-5 gives the whole variable domain SAVISQKPSRDICQRGTSLTIQCQVDSQVTMMFWYRQQPGQSLTLIATANQGSEATYESGFVIDKFPISRPNLTFSTLTVSNMSPEDSSIYLCSVEGQGETQYFGPGTRLLVL.

The sample holds a few counts of this clone. V gene TRBV25-1 combines with J gene TRBJ2-7; 11 bases match TRBD1. J gave up 5 bases and V 4 bases, and 4 bases lay outside the gene matches. The CDR3 is 14 residues long. Per the germline V gene, CDR1 is MGHDK and CDR2 is SYGVNS. The CDR3 DNA reads TGTGCCAGCAGTGGGACAGGGGGCGTCAACGAGCAGTACTTC. Its protein product is CASSGTGGVNEQYF.

This clone was seen a handful of times. This chain links TRBV5-1 with TRBJ2-2, with 12 positions matching TRBD2. This CDR3 has 17 amino acids. From germline, CDR1 is SGHRS and CDR2 YFSETQ. Germline trimming cut 3 bases from V and 4 bases from J; bases unmatched to any gene: 7. This CDR3 reads CASSSWTSGAGTGELFF. The CDR3 DNA is TGCGCCAGCAGCTCATGGACTAGCGGGGCCGGCACCGGGGAGCTGTTTTTT.

The chain is built from TRBV30 and TRBJ1-5, with D possibly TRBD1 on 5 matching bases. V was pared by 7 bases and J by 2 bases, with 18 bases between. The CDR3 consists of 15 residues. Germline CDR1 reads GTSNPN; CDR2 reads SVGIG (reference sequence). CDR3 nucleotides: TGTGCCTACTCCCCTGGTACGGGGCGCAATCAGCCCCAGCATTTT. It codes for CAYSPGTGRNQPQHF.

This clone occurred a few times. The chain combines TRBV10-3 with TRBJ2-1; no definite D call. In germline, CDR1 is ENHRY, CDR2 SYGVKD. This CDR3 has 12 residues. V shed 11 bases and J shed 5 bases, with 13 bases lying between them. CDR3: CAVAVLDNEQFF. The CDR3 bases are TGTGCCGTAGCTGTTTTGGACAATGAGCAGTTCTTC.

This clone appeared a few times. The sample has other DNA sequences that encode this CDR3 too. The chain has TRBV30 and TRBJ2-7; perhaps TRBD1 as D (6 bases). The CDR3 totals 14 residues. Germline CDR1 is GTSNPN and CDR2 is SVGIG (reference sequence). V was trimmed by 3 bases and J by 4 bases, leaving 16 bases between them. The CDR3 protein is CAWSVQGSVYEQYF. The CDR3 region has the DNA TGTGCCTGGAGCGTCCAGGGGAGCGTTTACGAGCAGTACTTC.

This clone showed up just a few times. This sequence joins TRBV4-3 and TRBJ1-5; no clear D. Germline V lookup: CDR1 LGHNA, CDR2 YSLEER. The ends were cut back, 1 base at V and 4 bases at J, with 8 bases in the middle. The CDR3 covers 14 residues. The CDR3: CASSQGRGNQPQHF. The CDR3 DNA follows: TGCGCCAGCAGCCAAGGGAGAGGGAATCAGCCCCAGCATTTT.

The chain combines TRBV30 with TRBJ2-5; TRBD2 agrees at 12 bases. This CDR3 has 15 amino acids. The germline gives CDR1 GTSNPN, CDR2 SVGIG (reference sequence). After removal of 5 bases from V and 2 bases from J, the junction contained 6 bases not matched to a gene. The CDR3 reads CAWSSGGAYQETQYF. The CDR3 DNA reads TGTGCCTGGTCTAGCGGGGGGGCTTATCAAGAGACCCAGTACTTC. The entire variable domain, with the rest obtained from reference TRBV30 and TRBJ2-5, is as follows: SQTIHQWPATLVQPVGSPLSLECTVEGTSNPNLYWYRQAAGRGLQLLFYSVGIGQISSEVPQNLSASRPQDRQFILSSKKLLLSDSGFYLCAWSSGGAYQETQYFGPGTRLLVL.

This clone has only a few counts. The chain has TRBV6-1 and TRBJ1-1, with TRBD1 as a possible D gene (5 bases). The germline V gene has CDR1 MNHNS and CDR2 SASEGT. CDR3 length: 15 residues. V was pared by 3 bases and J by 1 base, with 12 bases between. CDR3 DNA: TGTGCCAGCAGTGACAAGGGACTTCCGAACACTGAAGCTTTCTTT. Its protein product is CASSDKGLPNTEAFF.

J is TRBJ2-2 and V is TRBV5-4; D remains ambiguous. Germline CDR1 is SGHNT and CDR2 is YYREEE (reference sequence). Trimming removed 3 bases from V and 5 bases from J, with 5 bases in between. This CDR3 is 12 amino acids long. The chain's CDR3 is CASSSYTGELFF. In nucleotides, the CDR3 is TGTGCCAGCAGCTCCTATACCGGGGAGCTGTTTTTT.

This clone was counted only a few times. The chain joins TRBV29-1 to TRBJ2-5, with D perhaps TRBD2 (6 bases). The germline V gene has CDR1 SQVTM and CDR2 ANQGSEA. V was shortened by 7 bases and J by 2 bases, with 8 bases between the two germline ends. This CDR3 contains 11 residues. The CDR3 bases are TGCAGCGGCGGGACGCAAGAGACCCAGTACTTC. As protein: CSGGTQETQYF.